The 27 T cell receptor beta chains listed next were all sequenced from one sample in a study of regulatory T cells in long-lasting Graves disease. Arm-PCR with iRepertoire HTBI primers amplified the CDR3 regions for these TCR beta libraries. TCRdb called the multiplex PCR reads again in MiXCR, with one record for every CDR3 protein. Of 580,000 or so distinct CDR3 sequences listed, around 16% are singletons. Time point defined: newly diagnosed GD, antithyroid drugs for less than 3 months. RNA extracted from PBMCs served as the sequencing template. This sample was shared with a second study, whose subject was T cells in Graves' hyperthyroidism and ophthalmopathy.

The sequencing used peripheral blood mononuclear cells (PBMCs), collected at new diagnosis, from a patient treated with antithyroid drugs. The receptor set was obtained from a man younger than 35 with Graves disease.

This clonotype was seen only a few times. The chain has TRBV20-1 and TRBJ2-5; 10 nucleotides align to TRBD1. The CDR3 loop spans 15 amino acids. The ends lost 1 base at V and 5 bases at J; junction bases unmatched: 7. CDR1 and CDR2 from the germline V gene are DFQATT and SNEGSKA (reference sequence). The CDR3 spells CSARARDRGSETQYF. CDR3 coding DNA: TGCAGTGCTAGAGCCCGGGACAGGGGTTCGGAGACCCAGTACTTC.

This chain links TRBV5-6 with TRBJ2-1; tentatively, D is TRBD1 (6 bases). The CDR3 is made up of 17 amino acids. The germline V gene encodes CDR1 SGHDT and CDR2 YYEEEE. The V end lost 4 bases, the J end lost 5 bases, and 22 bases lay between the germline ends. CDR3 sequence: CASSPSGLTGGHNEQFF. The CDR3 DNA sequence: TGTGCCAGCAGCCCGAGCGGTTTGACAGGTGGTCACAATGAGCAGTTCTTC.

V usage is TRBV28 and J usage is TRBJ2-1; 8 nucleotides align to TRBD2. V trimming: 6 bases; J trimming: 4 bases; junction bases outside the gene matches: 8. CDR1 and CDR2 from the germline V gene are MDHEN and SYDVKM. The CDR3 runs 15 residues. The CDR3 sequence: CASRILAEEYNEQFF. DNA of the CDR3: TGTGCCAGCAGGATACTAGCGGAGGAGTACAATGAGCAGTTCTTC.

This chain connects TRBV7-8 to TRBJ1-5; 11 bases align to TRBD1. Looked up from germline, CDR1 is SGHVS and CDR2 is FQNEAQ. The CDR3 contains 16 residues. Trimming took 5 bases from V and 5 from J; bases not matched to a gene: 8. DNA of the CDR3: TGTGCCAGCAGCCCCGGGACAGGGGGGCGAGATCAGCCCCAGCATTTT. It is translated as CASSPGTGGRDQPQHF.

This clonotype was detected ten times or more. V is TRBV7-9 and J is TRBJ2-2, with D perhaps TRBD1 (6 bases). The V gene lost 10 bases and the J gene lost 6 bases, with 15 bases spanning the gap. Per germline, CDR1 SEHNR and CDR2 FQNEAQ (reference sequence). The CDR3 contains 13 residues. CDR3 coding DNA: TGTGCCACAGGGCGCCAGGGGCCCGGGGAGCTGTTTTTT. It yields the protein CATGRQGPGELFF.

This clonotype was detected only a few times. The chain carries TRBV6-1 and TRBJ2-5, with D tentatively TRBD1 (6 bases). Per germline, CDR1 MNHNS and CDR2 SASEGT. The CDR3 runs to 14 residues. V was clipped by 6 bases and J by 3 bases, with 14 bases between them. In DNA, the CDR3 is TGTGCCAGCAGCAGCAGCCGGGACAAAGAGACCCAGTACTTC. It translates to CASSSSRDKETQYF.

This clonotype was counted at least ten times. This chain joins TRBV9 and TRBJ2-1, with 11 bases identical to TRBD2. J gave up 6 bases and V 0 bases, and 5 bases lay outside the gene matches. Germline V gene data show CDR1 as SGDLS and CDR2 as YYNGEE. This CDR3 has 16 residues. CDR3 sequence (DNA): TGTGCCAGCAGCGTAGGTGGTGGGACTAGCGGCAATGAGCAGTTCTTC. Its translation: CASSVGGGTSGNEQFF.

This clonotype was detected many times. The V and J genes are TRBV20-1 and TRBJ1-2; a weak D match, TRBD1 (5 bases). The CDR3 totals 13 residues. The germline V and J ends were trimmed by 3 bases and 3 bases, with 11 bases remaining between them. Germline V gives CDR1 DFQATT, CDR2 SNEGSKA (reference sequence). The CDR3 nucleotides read TGCAGTGCTAGGTTCGGGACGGACTATGGCTACACCTTC. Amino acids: CSARFGTDYGYTF.

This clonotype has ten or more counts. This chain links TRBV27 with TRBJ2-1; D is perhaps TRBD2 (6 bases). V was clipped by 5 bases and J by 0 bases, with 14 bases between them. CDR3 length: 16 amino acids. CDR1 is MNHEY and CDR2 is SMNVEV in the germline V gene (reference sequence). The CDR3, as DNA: TGTGCCAGCAGTCGACTGGGCGGGGTCTCCTACAATGAGCAGTTCTTC. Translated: CASSRLGGVSYNEQFF.

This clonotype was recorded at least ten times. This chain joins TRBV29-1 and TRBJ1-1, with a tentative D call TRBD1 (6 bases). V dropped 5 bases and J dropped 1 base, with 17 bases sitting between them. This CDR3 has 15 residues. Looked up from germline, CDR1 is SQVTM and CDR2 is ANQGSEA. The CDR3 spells CSVNQGSGANTEAFF. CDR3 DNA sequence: TGCAGCGTTAATCAAGGGTCGGGGGCGAACACTGAAGCTTTCTTT.

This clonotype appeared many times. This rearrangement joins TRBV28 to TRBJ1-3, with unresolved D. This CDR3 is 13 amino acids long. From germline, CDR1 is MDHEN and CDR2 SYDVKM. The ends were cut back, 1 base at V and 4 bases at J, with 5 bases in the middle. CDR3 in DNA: TGTGCCAGCAGTTTATTACAGGGAAACACCATATATTTT. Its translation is CASSLLQGNTIYF.

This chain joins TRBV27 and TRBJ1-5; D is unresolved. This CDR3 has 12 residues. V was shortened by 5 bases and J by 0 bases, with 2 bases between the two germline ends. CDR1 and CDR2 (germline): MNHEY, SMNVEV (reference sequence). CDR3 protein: CASSVSNQPQHF. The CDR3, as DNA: TGTGCCAGCAGTGTTAGCAATCAGCCCCAGCATTTT.

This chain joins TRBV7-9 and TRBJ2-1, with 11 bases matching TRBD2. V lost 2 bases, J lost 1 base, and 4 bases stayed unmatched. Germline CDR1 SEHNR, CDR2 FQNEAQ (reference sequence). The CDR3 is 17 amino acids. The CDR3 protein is CASSLTASGRSYNEQFF. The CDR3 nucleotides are TGTGCCAGCAGCTTAACGGCTAGCGGGAGGTCCTACAATGAGCAGTTCTTC.

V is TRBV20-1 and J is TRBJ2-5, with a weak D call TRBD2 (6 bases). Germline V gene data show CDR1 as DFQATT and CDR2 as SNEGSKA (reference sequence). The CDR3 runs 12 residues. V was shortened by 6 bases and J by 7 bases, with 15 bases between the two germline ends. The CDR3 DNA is TGCAGTGCGTACCAGCGGGCCGGGACCCAGTACTTC. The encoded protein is CSAYQRAGTQYF.

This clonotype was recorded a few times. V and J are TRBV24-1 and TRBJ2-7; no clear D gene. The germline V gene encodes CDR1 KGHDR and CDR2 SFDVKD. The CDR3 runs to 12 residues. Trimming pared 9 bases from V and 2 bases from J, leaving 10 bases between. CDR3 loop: CATHFGAYEQYF. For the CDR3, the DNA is TGTGCCACCCATTTTGGTGCCTACGAGCAGTACTTC.

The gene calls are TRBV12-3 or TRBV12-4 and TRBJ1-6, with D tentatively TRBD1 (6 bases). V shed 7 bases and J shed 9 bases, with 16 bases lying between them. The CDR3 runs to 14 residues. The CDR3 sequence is CASTEEGGSSPLHF. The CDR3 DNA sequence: TGTGCCAGCACCGAAGAGGGGGGGAGTTCACCCCTCCACTTT.

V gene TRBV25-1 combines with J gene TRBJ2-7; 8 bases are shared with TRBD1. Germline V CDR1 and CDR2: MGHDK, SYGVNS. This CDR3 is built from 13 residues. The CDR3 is CATQGDLTYEQYF. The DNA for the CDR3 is TGTGCTACACAGGGGGACTTAACCTACGAGCAGTACTTC.

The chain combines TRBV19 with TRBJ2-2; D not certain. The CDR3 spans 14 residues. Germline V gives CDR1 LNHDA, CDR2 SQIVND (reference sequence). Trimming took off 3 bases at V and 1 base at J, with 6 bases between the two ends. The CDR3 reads CASSMVGNTGELFF. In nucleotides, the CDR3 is TGTGCCAGTAGTATGGTCGGGAACACCGGGGAGCTGTTTTTT.

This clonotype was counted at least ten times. Written as DNA, the CDR3 is TGTGCCAGCAGTGACTCCCGGGACAGGGGAGTGTTTGGCTACACCTTC. Its translation is CASSDSRDRGVFGYTF. The rearrangement joins TRBV6-4 to TRBJ1-2; 10 positions match TRBD1. The CDR3 spans 16 residues. Germline V gene sequence: CDR1 MRHNA, CDR2 SNTAGT. The V gene end was trimmed by 0 bases and the J gene end by 7 bases; junction bases not matched to a gene: 8.

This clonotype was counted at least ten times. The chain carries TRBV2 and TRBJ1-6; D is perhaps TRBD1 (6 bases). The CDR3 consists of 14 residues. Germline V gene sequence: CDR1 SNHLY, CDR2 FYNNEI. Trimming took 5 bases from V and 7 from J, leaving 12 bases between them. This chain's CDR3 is CASSLGTRNSPLHF. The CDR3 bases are TGTGCCAGCAGTCTTGGGACAAGAAATTCACCCCTCCACTTT.

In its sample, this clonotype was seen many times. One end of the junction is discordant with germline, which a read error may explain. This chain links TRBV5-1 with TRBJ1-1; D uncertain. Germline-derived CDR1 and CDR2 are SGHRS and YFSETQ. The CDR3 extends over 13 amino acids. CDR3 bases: TGTGCCAGCAGTTTAGCCCAGAACACTGAAGCTTTCTTT. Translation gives CASSLAQNTEAFF.

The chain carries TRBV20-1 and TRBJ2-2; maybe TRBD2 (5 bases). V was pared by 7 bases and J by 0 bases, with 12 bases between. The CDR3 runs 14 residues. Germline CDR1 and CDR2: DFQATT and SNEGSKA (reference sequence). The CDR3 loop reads CSVPSGANTGELFF. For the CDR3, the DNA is TGCAGTGTTCCAAGCGGTGCGAACACCGGGGAGCTGTTTTTT.

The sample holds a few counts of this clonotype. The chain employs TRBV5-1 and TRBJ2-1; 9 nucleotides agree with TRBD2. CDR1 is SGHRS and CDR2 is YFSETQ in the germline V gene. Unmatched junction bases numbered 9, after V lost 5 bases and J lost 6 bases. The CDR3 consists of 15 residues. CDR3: CASSSLAGNGNEQFF. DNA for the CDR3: TGCGCCAGCAGTTCCCTAGCGGGAAATGGCAATGAGCAGTTCTTC. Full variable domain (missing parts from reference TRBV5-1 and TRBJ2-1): KAGVTQTPRYLIKTRGQQVTLSCSPISGHRSVSWYQQTPGQGLQFLFEYFSETQRNKGNFPGRFSGRQFSNSRSEMNVSTLELGDSALYLCASSSLAGNGNEQFFGPGTRLTVL.

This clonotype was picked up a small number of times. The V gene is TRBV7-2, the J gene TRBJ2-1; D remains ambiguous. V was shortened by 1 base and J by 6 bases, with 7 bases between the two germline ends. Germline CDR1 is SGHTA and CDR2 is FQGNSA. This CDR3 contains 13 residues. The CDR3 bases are TGTGCCAGCAGCTTAGATCGTCGCAATGAGCAGTTCTTC. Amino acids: CASSLDRRNEQFF.

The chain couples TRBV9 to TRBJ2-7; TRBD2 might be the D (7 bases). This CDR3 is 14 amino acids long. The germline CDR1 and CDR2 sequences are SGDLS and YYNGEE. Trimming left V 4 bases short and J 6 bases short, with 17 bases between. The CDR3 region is CASSPGGPPAEQYF. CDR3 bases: TGTGCCAGCAGCCCGGGGGGCCCCCCTGCCGAGCAGTACTTC. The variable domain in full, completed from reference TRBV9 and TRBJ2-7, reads DSGVTQTPKHLITATGQRVTLRCSPRSGDLSVYWYQQSLDQGLQFLIQYYNGEERAKGNILERFSAQQFPDLHSELNLSSLELGDSALYFCASSPGGPPAEQYFGPGTRLTVT.

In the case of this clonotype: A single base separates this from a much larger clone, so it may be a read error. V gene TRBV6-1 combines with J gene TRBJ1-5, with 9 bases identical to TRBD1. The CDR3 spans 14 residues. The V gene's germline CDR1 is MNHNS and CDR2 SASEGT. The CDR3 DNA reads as TGTGCCGGCAGTCCCACAGGGGGCAGGCAGCCCCAGCATTTT. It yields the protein CAGSPTGGRQPQHF.

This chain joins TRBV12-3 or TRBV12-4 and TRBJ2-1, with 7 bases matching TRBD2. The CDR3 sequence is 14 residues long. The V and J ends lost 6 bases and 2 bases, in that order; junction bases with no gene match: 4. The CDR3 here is CASSWGGAYNEQFF. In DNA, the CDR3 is TGTGCCAGCAGCTGGGGGGGGGCCTACAATGAGCAGTTCTTC.